Listed below are T cell receptor beta chains from one sample, sequenced in a study of shared clonotypes between healthy human individuals. Profiled with immunoSEQ multiplex PCR; TCRdb holds only in-frame clones, not every one. The data show over 2,000,000 clones, 93% seen once. Sequencing was carried out using naive CD8+ T cells from PBMCs. The receptor set was obtained from a young man in good health. Some clones in this sample may be carry-over from other donors' samples. Each CDR3 is given with its conserved first and last residue. The D gene is left open where the match is weak. Where a row states a size, it is once, few, many or the class of an expanded clone; other rows omit it.

CDR3 DNA: TGTGCCAGCAGTTACAGGACAGGGACTTACAATGAGCAGTTCTTC; CDR3 protein: CASSYRTGTYNEQFF; J gene: TRBJ2-1; clone size: .; V gene: TRBV6-5; D gene: TRBD1
CDR3 DNA: TGCGCCAGCAGCCAAGGGACAGGGGGTATTGAAAAACTGTTTTTT; CDR3 protein: CASSQGTGGIEKLFF; J gene: TRBJ1-4; clone size: few; V gene: TRBV4-3; D gene: TRBD1
CDR3 DNA: TGTGCCAGCAGCGTAGTAGGTCCGGGAAGCTTCTATGGCTACACCTTC; CDR3 protein: CASSVVGPGSFYGYTF; J gene: TRBJ1-2; clone size: .; V gene: TRBV9; D gene: .
CDR3 DNA: TGTGCCACCAGCAGGGAGACAGGGTTGGATGACGACGAGCAGTACTTC; CDR3 protein: CATSRETGLDDDEQYF; J gene: TRBJ2-7; clone size: .; V gene: TRBV15; D gene: TRBD1
CDR3 DNA: TGTGCCAGCAGTTTCCTGGAAACCCGTTACAATGAGCAGTTCTTC; CDR3 protein: CASSFLETRYNEQFF; J gene: TRBJ2-1; clone size: .; V gene: TRBV28; D gene: .
CDR3 DNA: TGTGCCAGCAGCTTAAGAGTGCCGGATAGCAATCAGCCCCAGCATTTT; CDR3 protein: CASSLRVPDSNQPQHF; J gene: TRBJ1-5; clone size: .; V gene: TRBV7-8; D gene: .
CDR3 DNA: TGCAGCGTCTCCGGGACAGGGGTTTACAATGAGCAGTTCTTC; CDR3 protein: CSVSGTGVYNEQFF; J gene: TRBJ2-1; clone size: .; V gene: TRBV29-1; D gene: TRBD1
CDR3 DNA: TGTGCCAGCAGCTTAGATGACAGGGGGCCGGCAGAGACCCAGTACTTC; CDR3 protein: CASSLDDRGPAETQYF; J gene: TRBJ2-5; clone size: .; V gene: TRBV5-5; D gene: TRBD1
CDR3 DNA: TGTGCCAGCACCCGGACAGGTTGGAACACAGATACGCAGTATTTT; CDR3 protein: CASTRTGWNTDTQYF; J gene: TRBJ2-3; clone size: .; V gene: TRBV27; D gene: TRBD1
CDR3 DNA: TGTGCCAGCGGCCAGGGGGTGAGAGAGACCCAGTACTTC; CDR3 protein: CASGQGVRETQYF; J gene: TRBJ2-5; clone size: .; V gene: TRBV28; D gene: TRBD1
CDR3 DNA: TGTGCCAGTACCGGAGGGGCACTAGCGGGAGCTTCGAACACCGGGGAGCTGTTTTTT; CDR3 protein: CASTGGALAGASNTGELFF; J gene: TRBJ2-2; clone size: .; V gene: TRBV19; D gene: TRBD2
CDR3 DNA: TGTGCCAGCAGTTATTCGGAGGGGGCGCCTGAGACCCAGTACTTC; CDR3 protein: CASSYSEGAPETQYF; J gene: TRBJ2-5; clone size: once; V gene: TRBV6-5; D gene: .
CDR3 DNA: TGTGCCATTTCAACAGGTTGGGATACGCAGTATTTT; CDR3 protein: CAISTGWDTQYF; J gene: TRBJ2-3; clone size: .; V gene: TRBV6-1; D gene: .
CDR3 DNA: TGTGCCAGCAGCGTAGGCGGGAACTACTACAATGAGCAGTTCTTC; CDR3 protein: CASSVGGNYYNEQFF; J gene: TRBJ2-1; clone size: .; V gene: TRBV9; D gene: .
CDR3 DNA: TGTGCCAGCAGCTCCCGGACAGGTTCGAACACCGGGGAGCTGTTTTTT; CDR3 protein: CASSSRTGSNTGELFF; J gene: TRBJ2-2; clone size: once; V gene: TRBV11-2; D gene: TRBD1
CDR3 DNA: TGTGCCAGCAGACGGACCTTCGAGCAGTACTTC; CDR3 protein: CASRRTFEQYF; J gene: TRBJ2-7; clone size: .; V gene: TRBV28; D gene: .
CDR3 DNA: TGCGCCAGCAGCCAAGATCGGGGTACAGGGGGCAAGGGCACTGAAGCTTTCTTT; CDR3 protein: CASSQDRGTGGKGTEAFF; J gene: TRBJ1-1; clone size: .; V gene: TRBV4-3; D gene: TRBD1
CDR3 DNA: TGTGCCAGCAGGGCCCGGGACAGACCCCACACTGAAGCTTTCTTT; CDR3 protein: CASRARDRPHTEAFF; J gene: TRBJ1-1; clone size: .; V gene: TRBV2; D gene: TRBD1
CDR3 DNA: TGTGCCAGCAGCTCACTAGCGGCCCAATTCTCCTACAATGAGCAGTTCTTC; CDR3 protein: CASSSLAAQFSYNEQFF; J gene: TRBJ2-1; clone size: .; V gene: TRBV7-2; D gene: TRBD2
CDR3 DNA: TGTGCCAGCTCAGAAGGCGACTACGAGCAGTACTTC; CDR3 protein: CASSEGDYEQYF; J gene: TRBJ2-7; clone size: many; V gene: TRBV6-6; D gene: .